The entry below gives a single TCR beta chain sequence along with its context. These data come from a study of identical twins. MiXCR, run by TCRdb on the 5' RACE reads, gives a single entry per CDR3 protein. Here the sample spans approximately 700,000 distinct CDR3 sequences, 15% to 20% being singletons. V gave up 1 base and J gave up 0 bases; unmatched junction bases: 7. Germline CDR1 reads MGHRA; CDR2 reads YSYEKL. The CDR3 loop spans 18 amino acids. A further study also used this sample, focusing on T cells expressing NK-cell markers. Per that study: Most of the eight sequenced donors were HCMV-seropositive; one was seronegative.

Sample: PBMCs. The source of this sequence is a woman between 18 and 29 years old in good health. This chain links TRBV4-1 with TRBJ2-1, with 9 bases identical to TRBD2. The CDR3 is CASSQVVSGRSSYNEQFF. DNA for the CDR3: TGCGCCAGCAGCCAAGTGGTTAGCGGGAGAAGCTCCTACAATGAGCAGTTCTTC.